This passage covers 21 T cell receptor beta chains from one sample sequenced in a study of T-cell memory formation after mild COVID-19. TCRdb redid the calling of the 5' RACE reads with MiXCR, one entry per CDR3 protein. The data hold about 190,000 distinct CDR3 sequences, with approximately 20% observed a single time. The sample comprised PBMCs or a T cell subset sorted from them (not recorded which). All receptors derive from an adult woman who had mild COVID-19 (a few samples of this study predate the infection). Cell type and time point are not known.

This clonotype came up many times. V is TRBV12-3 or TRBV12-4 and J is TRBJ2-5; D not resolved. CDR3 length equals 14 residues. The V and J ends lost 1 base and 1 base respectively, with 7 bases between them. The CDR3 sequence: CASSLGGSQETQYF. CDR3 nucleotides: TGTGCCAGCAGTTTAGGCGGCAGCCAAGAGACCCAGTACTTC.

This clonotype was observed many times. The rearrangement links TRBV12-3 or TRBV12-4 to TRBJ2-5; TRBD2 aligns across 7 bases. Trimming cost V 7 bases and J 2 bases; bases outside gene matches: 10. The CDR3 is made up of 15 amino acids. CDR3 sequence (DNA): TGTGCCAGCACGAAATACGGGAGGCTACAAGAGACCCAGTACTTC. This codes for CASTKYGRLQETQYF.

The chain joins TRBV12-3 or TRBV12-4 to TRBJ1-1, with no clear D. With 6 bases removed from V and 1 base from J, the gap between germline ends came to 18 bases. This CDR3 has 16 residues. CDR3 sequence reads: CASSPPTSVKNTEAFF. DNA for the CDR3: TGTGCCAGCAGCCCGCCTACATCGGTAAAGAACACTGAAGCTTTCTTT.

This clonotype was seen more than once but under ten times. The chain couples TRBV5-4 to TRBJ2-1; 8 bases agree with TRBD2. CDR1 SGHNT and CDR2 YYREEE come from the germline V gene (reference sequence). This CDR3 has 14 residues. The J segment lost 4 bases and the V segment lost 2 bases, leaving 2 bases of the junction unmatched. CDR3 coding DNA: TGTGCCAGCAGCTTAACTAGCGGATACAATGAGCAGTTCTTC. This codes for CASSLTSGYNEQFF. Full variable domain (missing parts from reference TRBV5-4 and TRBJ2-1): ETGVTQSPTHLIKTRGQQVTLRCSSQSGHNTVSWYQQALGQGPQFIFQYYREEENGRGNFPPRFSGLQFPNYSSELNVNALELDDSALYLCASSLTSGYNEQFFGPGTRLTVL.

This clonotype was detected many times. This rearrangement joins TRBV14 to TRBJ1-2, with TRBD1 matching 9 bases. This CDR3 comprises 13 residues. The V gene's germline CDR1 is SGHDN and CDR2 FVKESK. Trimming took 5 bases from V and 2 from J; bases not matched to a gene: 0. CDR3 bases: TGTGCCAGCAGCGGGACAGGGAACTATGGCTACACCTTC. This translates into CASSGTGNYGYTF.

The table lists this clonotype with a few counts. V and J are TRBV6-5 and TRBJ2-1, with D tentatively TRBD2 (6 bases). The CDR3 length is 14 residues. From germline, CDR1 is MNHEY and CDR2 SVGAGI. The V gene lost 8 bases and the J gene lost 15 bases, with 26 bases spanning the gap. The CDR3 sequence: CASRSRAPLRGTFF. In DNA form, the CDR3 reads TGTGCCAGCCGTAGCAGGGCACCCCTACGGGGGACGTTCTTC.

The J gene is TRBJ1-4, the V gene TRBV6-1, with D tentatively TRBD1 (6 bases). In germline, CDR1 is MNHNS, CDR2 SASEGT. V gave up 4 bases and J gave up 7 bases, with 13 bases separating them. The CDR3 runs 14 residues. CDR3 region: CASSVRDMREKLFF. As DNA, the CDR3 is TGTGCCAGCAGTGTCCGGGACATGCGTGAAAAACTGTTTTTT.

This clonotype has more than one count but fewer than ten. The CDR3 coding sequence is TGTGCCACCAGAGGTGGGACTAGCGGGGGGCGCAATGAGCAGTTCTTC. This translates into CATRGGTSGGRNEQFF. V usage is TRBV27 and J usage is TRBJ2-1; 15 nucleotides match TRBD2. Germline V lookup: CDR1 MNHEY, CDR2 SMNVEV (reference sequence). The CDR3 sequence is 16 residues long. The V gene end was trimmed by 10 bases and the J gene end by 6 bases; junction bases not matched to a gene: 10.

The chain carries TRBV2 and TRBJ2-3; unclear D gene. This CDR3 is 11 amino acids long. The V end lost 2 bases, the J end lost 7 bases, and 4 bases lay between the germline ends. Germline CDR1 is SNHLY and CDR2 is FYNNEI. In nucleotides, the CDR3 is TGTGCCAGCAGTGAAACAAATACGCAGTATTTT. Its protein product is CASSETNTQYF.

The table lists this clonotype with a few counts. The rearrangement uses TRBV10-3 and TRBJ1-3; no definite D call. CDR1 and CDR2 (germline): ENHRY, SYGVKD. The CDR3 is 14 amino acids. With 4 bases removed from V and 1 base from J, the gap between germline ends came to 8 bases. This chain's CDR3 is CAISVTSSGNTIYF. The CDR3 nucleotides are TGTGCCATCAGTGTAACGTCGTCTGGAAACACCATATATTTT.

This chain links TRBV20-1 with TRBJ2-5; D unclear. This CDR3 has 13 residues. Germline CDR1 DFQATT, CDR2 SNEGSKA (reference sequence). Trimming left V 0 bases short and J 2 bases short, with 7 bases between. The CDR3 sequence is CSARENSQETQYF. CDR3 DNA sequence: TGCAGTGCTAGAGAGAACAGTCAAGAGACCCAGTACTTC.

The V call is TRBV6-6, the J call TRBJ2-5, with 8 bases fitting TRBD1. V lost 6 bases to trimming and J lost 3 bases; unmatched junction nucleotides: 9. The CDR3 length is 15 residues. Germline loops: CDR1 MNHNY, CDR2 SVGAGI (reference sequence). The DNA of the CDR3 is TGTGCCAGCAGCCCTCCCGACAGGGGCGAAGAGACCCAGTACTTC. Translating it yields CASSPPDRGEETQYF.

This clonotype has a handful of counts. This chain connects TRBV10-3 to TRBJ2-7; TRBD1 might be the D (6 bases). CDR3 length: 14 residues. V dropped 2 bases and J dropped 3 bases, with 11 bases sitting between them. In germline, CDR1 is ENHRY, CDR2 SYGVKD. The CDR3 spells CAISETATGYEQYF. As DNA, the CDR3 is TGTGCCATCAGTGAGACAGCGACAGGCTACGAGCAGTACTTC.

V is TRBV5-1 and J is TRBJ1-1; D perhaps matches TRBD1 (5 bases). Germline CDR1 reads SGHRS; CDR2 reads YFSETQ. Trimming left V 7 bases short and J 1 base short, with 14 bases between. The CDR3 is made up of 14 amino acids. Written as DNA, the CDR3 is TGCGCCAGCTGGGGGGAGACACCGAACACTGAAGCTTTCTTT. Amino acids: CASWGETPNTEAFF.

The chain carries TRBV3-1 and TRBJ1-2; possible D gene TRBD1, 5 bases. Germline loops: CDR1 LGHDT, CDR2 YNNKEL (reference sequence). The V gene lost 3 bases and the J gene lost 8 bases, with 25 bases spanning the gap. CDR3 length: 17 amino acids. CDR3 sequence reads: CASSHHFLRDGSLGYTF. DNA for the CDR3: TGTGCCAGCAGCCATCATTTTCTACGGGACGGGTCTTTAGGCTACACCTTC.

This chain uses TRBV10-3 with TRBJ2-3; no clear D gene. This CDR3 region has 12 residues. CDR1 and CDR2 from the germline V gene are ENHRY and SYGVKD. Trimming cost V 4 bases and J 6 bases, with 8 bases left between them. In DNA form, the CDR3 reads TGTGCCATCAGTGTAAACGCCGATACGCAGTATTTT. Translated: CAISVNADTQYF.

This clonotype has just a few counts. This chain links TRBV9 with TRBJ2-1; D gene ambiguous. V shed 3 bases and J shed 10 bases, with 8 bases lying between them. Germline CDR1 SGDLS, CDR2 YYNGEE. The CDR3 extends over 11 amino acids. The CDR3 bases are TGTGCCAGCAGCGCCCTGGGGGAGCAGTTCTTC. This codes for CASSALGEQFF.

This chain connects TRBV30 to TRBJ2-1; D call uncertain. Germline CDR1 GTSNPN, CDR2 SVGIG (reference sequence). V lost 2 bases to trimming and J lost 10 bases, with 12 bases between them. The CDR3 length is 12 residues. CDR3 residues: CAWSKGLGEQFF. The CDR3 DNA follows: TGTGCCTGGAGTAAAGGGTTAGGGGAGCAGTTCTTC.

This clonotype showed up just a few times. The V gene is TRBV14, the J gene TRBJ2-4, with a possible D match to TRBD2 (6 bases). Trimming left V 5 bases short and J 10 bases short, with 9 bases between. The CDR3 totals 11 residues. Per the germline V gene, CDR1 is SGHDN and CDR2 is FVKESK. CDR3 region: CASSGGRIQYF. The CDR3 DNA sequence: TGTGCCAGCAGCGGGGGGAGGATTCAGTACTTC.

This clonotype was detected ten times or more. This sequence joins TRBV3-1 and TRBJ1-1, with a weak D call TRBD1 (6 bases). The CDR3 runs to 13 residues. Germline loops: CDR1 LGHDT, CDR2 YNNKEL (reference sequence). V lost 4 bases, J lost 1 base, and 7 bases lay in between. The CDR3 reads CASSRTANTEAFF. CDR3 DNA: TGTGCCAGCAGCCGGACAGCGAACACTGAAGCTTTCTTT.

Only a few counts were recorded for this clonotype. The rearrangement links TRBV12-3 or TRBV12-4 to TRBJ1-1, with unresolved D. This CDR3 has 13 residues. Trimming removed 6 bases from V and 4 bases from J, with 12 bases in between. This chain's CDR3 is CASSSSIFTEAFF. Written as DNA, the CDR3 is TGTGCCAGCAGCTCCTCCATCTTCACTGAAGCTTTCTTT.